This T cell receptor (beta chain) was captured in a study of T cell responses to AZD1222 COVID-19 vaccine. TCRdb's copy holds only in-frame clones and misses some; the assay was immunoSEQ multiplex PCR. The profile shows tens of thousands of clones, about 89% of them singletons. To note about this clone: What it binds is unknown.

General study findings and limits: Reports indicate that nearly half of spike-specific TCRs are directed at unmutated variant regions. Increased Spike-specific TCR breadth and depth were observed after two AZD1222 doses.

Germline V gene lookup returns CDR1 SNHLY and CDR2 FYNNEI. The CDR3 spans 16 residues. V lost 6 bases, J lost 8 bases, and 15 bases stayed unmatched. The sequence was collected from an adult in good health. The chain employs TRBV2 and TRBJ1-4; 7 nucleotides match TRBD1. The source material was peripheral blood, sampled on day 0 of AZD1222 vaccination. CDR3 sequence: CASRRRGLTGREKLFF. CDR3 bases: TGTGCCAGCAGGAGACGTGGGTTGACAGGGAGGGAAAAACTGTTTTTT. Looking up the rest from reference TRBV2 and TRBJ1-4 gives the full variable domain: EPEVTQTPSHQVTQMGQEVILRCVPISNHLYFYWYRQILGQKVEFLVSFYNNEISEKSEIFDDQFSVERPDGSNFTLKIRSTKLEDSAMYFCASRRRGLTGREKLFFGSGTQLSVL.